This T cell receptor beta chain was obtained from a study of cytomegalovirus exposure and HLA in healthy donors. The wider study: The 120 validation repertoires were produced on the same platform as the 720 or so repertoires of the first cohort. This was reported in a later analysis. General observations from the study: Some public TCRs appeared in many individuals, while most sequences were rare. A list of more than 150 TCR beta chains associated with cytomegalovirus was given.

TCRdb's table, derived via immunoSEQ multiplex PCR, lists solely in-frame clones and lacks some. Of about 330,000 clones detected, 86% appear once; the ten largest clones hold 0.65% to 0.85%. About this clone itself: Its antigen is unidentified.

The material sequenced was PBMCs. This receptor was obtained from a woman aged 18-29 years in good health and CMV-seronegative.

CDR3 DNA: TGTGCCAGCAGCGTAGGTTTGTCGGGAGGGCCGTACGAGCAGTACTTC. Protein sequence: CASSVGLSGGPYEQYF. The chain joins TRBV9 to TRBJ2-7; 8 bases agree with TRBD2. Looked up from germline, CDR1 is SGDLS and CDR2 is YYNGEE. CDR3 length equals 16 residues. J lost 4 bases, V lost 0 bases, and 9 bases had no gene match.